Listed below are T cell receptor beta chains from one sample, sequenced in a study of cytomegalovirus exposure and HLA in healthy donors. TCRdb's copy holds only in-frame clones and misses some; the assay was immunoSEQ multiplex PCR. Counted here are 85,000 to 100,000 clones, over 60% occurring once; the ten biggest clones make up roughly 17%. Sequencing used PBMCs. These receptors originate from a man aged 55 to 69 in good health and CMV-seropositive. Each CDR3 is given with its conserved first and last residue. A D gene is named only where the DNA matches it firmly. A clone size is listed for some rows: how often the clone was seen (once, few, many), or a class if it is expanded.

D gene: TRBD1
V gene: TRBV5-6
J gene: TRBJ2-6
clone size: .
CDR3 DNA: TGTGCCAGCAGCTTGAGGTCCGGGACAGACCTCTCTGGGGCCAACGTCCTGACTTTC
CDR3 protein: CASSLRSGTDLSGANVLTF

D gene: .
V gene: TRBV21-1
J gene: TRBJ2-7
clone size: .
CDR3 DNA: TGTGCCAGCAGCAAAGACGGTTGGGCCGAGCAGTACTTC
CDR3 protein: CASSKDGWAEQYF

D gene: TRBD2
V gene: TRBV11-2
J gene: TRBJ2-7
clone size: .
CDR3 DNA: TGTGCCAGCAGCCCTTTACTAGCGGGGCTTATCTACGAGCAGTACTTC
CDR3 protein: CASSPLLAGLIYEQYF

D gene: TRBD1
V gene: TRBV18
J gene: TRBJ2-7
clone size: .
CDR3 DNA: TGTGCCAGCTCACCCGGACAGGGCCTCTCCTACGAGCAGTACTTC
CDR3 protein: CASSPGQGLSYEQYF

D gene: .
V gene: TRBV7-3
J gene: TRBJ2-7
clone size: .
CDR3 DNA: TGTGCCAGCAGCTTAACGGGGGCTGGGAACTACGAGCAGTACTTC
CDR3 protein: CASSLTGAGNYEQYF

D gene: TRBD1
V gene: TRBV30
J gene: TRBJ1-6
clone size: .
CDR3 DNA: TGTGCCTGGTCGACAGGGCGGGATTCACCCCTCCACTTT
CDR3 protein: CAWSTGRDSPLHF

D gene: TRBD2
V gene: TRBV4-1
J gene: TRBJ2-2
clone size: .
CDR3 DNA: TGCGCCAGCAGCCACTTTAGCGGGGGATTCACCGGGGAGCTGTTTTTT
CDR3 protein: CASSHFSGGFTGELFF

D gene: TRBD1
V gene: TRBV7-2
J gene: TRBJ1-3
clone size: .
CDR3 DNA: TGTGCCAGCAGCCGGGACAGCTCTGGAAACACCATATATTTT
CDR3 protein: CASSRDSSGNTIYF

D gene: TRBD2
V gene: TRBV5-1
J gene: TRBJ2-5
clone size: .
CDR3 DNA: TGCGCCAGCAGCAGGGGAGGGGAGACCCAGTACTTC
CDR3 protein: CASSRGGETQYF

D gene: .
V gene: TRBV15
J gene: TRBJ2-7
clone size: .
CDR3 DNA: TGTGCCACCAGCCGGGAGTTTAACTACGAGCAGTACTTC
CDR3 protein: CATSREFNYEQYF

D gene: .
V gene: TRBV5-4
J gene: TRBJ2-2
clone size: .
CDR3 DNA: TGTGCCAGCAGCTTGGACAGGAGGGGTACCGGGGAGCTGTTTTTT
CDR3 protein: CASSLDRRGTGELFF

D gene: TRBD1
V gene: TRBV19
J gene: TRBJ1-5
clone size: .
CDR3 DNA: TGTGCCAGTAGTATCCCGACAGGGGTGGGCAATCAGCCCCAGCATTTT
CDR3 protein: CASSIPTGVGNQPQHF

D gene: .
V gene: TRBV5-4
J gene: TRBJ2-2
clone size: .
CDR3 DNA: TGTGCCAGCAGCCGGGGCGGGGCTACCACCGGGGAGCTGTTTTTT
CDR3 protein: CASSRGGATTGELFF

D gene: TRBD1
V gene: TRBV13
J gene: TRBJ2-2
clone size: .
CDR3 DNA: TGTGCCAGCACCCATGACAGGGAGAGGGTCCTTACCGGGGAGCTGTTTTTT
CDR3 protein: CASTHDRERVLTGELFF

D gene: TRBD2
V gene: TRBV19
J gene: TRBJ2-7
clone size: .
CDR3 DNA: TGTGCCAGTAGACCGTCGGGACTAGCGGGCTACGAGCAGTACTTC
CDR3 protein: CASRPSGLAGYEQYF

D gene: .
V gene: TRBV19
J gene: TRBJ1-3
clone size: .
CDR3 DNA: TGTGCCAGTAGTATGAGCAGGACTCAACGCGTCTCTGGAAACACCATATATTTT
CDR3 protein: CASSMSRTQRVSGNTIYF

D gene: TRBD1
V gene: TRBV11-2
J gene: TRBJ2-4
clone size: .
CDR3 DNA: TGTGCCAGCAGCCGCGCCCAGGGGGCCCTGGGGGGAAACATTCAGTACTTC
CDR3 protein: CASSRAQGALGGNIQYF

D gene: .
V gene: TRBV27
J gene: TRBJ2-5
clone size: .
CDR3 DNA: TGTGCCAGCATGGGCCGGAGACAGTCTCAAGAGACCCAGTACTTC
CDR3 protein: CASMGRRQSQETQYF

D gene: TRBD1
V gene: TRBV27
J gene: TRBJ1-1
clone size: .
CDR3 DNA: TGTGCCAGCAGGCAGGGGGCAAACACTGAAGCTTTCTTT
CDR3 protein: CASRQGANTEAFF

D gene: TRBD1
V gene: TRBV7-9
J gene: TRBJ2-7
clone size: .
CDR3 DNA: TGCGCCAGCAGCCAGGATTTGACAGGGGGACTCCTTCTTCCCGAGCAGTACTTC
CDR3 protein: CASSQDLTGGLLLPEQYF

D gene: TRBD1
V gene: TRBV2
J gene: TRBJ2-7
clone size: .
CDR3 DNA: TGTGCCAGCAGTGATAAGGGACAGATCGTTTTATTTTCCTACGAGCAGTACTTC
CDR3 protein: CASSDKGQIVLFSYEQYF

D gene: TRBD1
V gene: TRBV7-3
J gene: TRBJ2-7
clone size: .
CDR3 DNA: TGTGCCAGCAGCTCCGGACAGGGGAGCGAGCAGTACTTC
CDR3 protein: CASSSGQGSEQYF

D gene: .
V gene: TRBV5-4
J gene: TRBJ2-7
clone size: few
CDR3 DNA: TGTGCCAGCAGCCAAGAAATGGAGTCCTTCTACGAGCAGTACTTC
CDR3 protein: CASSQEMESFYEQYF